The 11 T cell receptor beta chains below were found in one sample sequenced in a study of neoadjuvant anti-PD-1 for oral cavity cancer. The assay was immunoSEQ multiplex PCR, and TCRdb's table has in-frame clones only and misses some. The sample records 15,000 or so clones, around 70% being singletons. Sample: PBMCs, taken before nivolumab (anti-PD-1) treatment. All receptors derive from a person aged 35 to 85 with oral cavity squamous cell carcinoma.

The rearrangement uses TRBV30 and TRBJ1-5; weak D call: TRBD1 (5 bases). V was cut by 1 base and J by 7 bases, with 11 bases left in between. Germline V CDR1 and CDR2: GTSNPN, SVGIG (reference sequence). This CDR3 is 13 amino acids long. CDR3 coding DNA: TGTGCCTGGAGTGGGCAGGGTGTGCAGCCCCAGCATTTT. Encoded protein: CAWSGQGVQPQHF.

The chain has TRBV7-3 and TRBJ2-3, with 10 bases fitting TRBD2. With 2 bases clipped from V and 1 base from J, the junction kept 3 bases outside the gene matches. The CDR3 covers 16 residues. The germline gives CDR1 SGHTA, CDR2 FQGTGA. CDR3 sequence (DNA): TGTGCCAGCAGCTTATATCTAGCGGGAGGCACAGATACGCAGTATTTT. Encoded protein: CASSLYLAGGTDTQYF.

The chain couples TRBV2 to TRBJ2-2, with D unclear. CDR1 and CDR2 (germline): SNHLY, FYNNEI. V was cut by 3 bases and J by 14 bases, with 13 bases left in between. The CDR3 extends over 12 amino acids. The CDR3, as DNA: TGTGCCAGCAGTGACTCCGGGTTGGGACTGTTTTTT. Translated, it gives CASSDSGLGLFF.

The chain uses TRBV19 and TRBJ1-2; D remains unclear. Germline values: CDR1 LNHDA, CDR2 SQIVND (reference sequence). V was pared by 1 base and J by 5 bases, with 17 bases between. CDR3 length: 16 residues. DNA for the CDR3: TGTGCCAGTAGTATAGGGGTCGAGGGTTGGTGGTATGGCTACACCTTC. Protein product: CASSIGVEGWWYGYTF. The full variable domain, rest sourced from reference TRBV19 and TRBJ1-2, is DGGITQSPKYLFRKEGQNVTLSCEQNLNHDAMYWYRQDPGQGLRLIYYSQIVNDFQKGDIAEGYSVSREKKESFPLTVTSAQKNPTAFYLCASSIGVEGWWYGYTFGSGTRLTVV.

The chain has TRBV30 and TRBJ1-1; tentative D call: TRBD1 (5 bases). The CDR3 length is 13 residues. Trimming left V 0 bases short and J 3 bases short, with 8 bases between. From germline, CDR1 is GTSNPN and CDR2 SVGIG (reference sequence). The DNA for the CDR3 is TGTGCCTGGAGTGTACAGGACGACACTGAAGCTTTCTTT. Translation: CAWSVQDDTEAFF.

In its sample, this clone was seen once. The chain combines TRBV4-1 with TRBJ2-1; 13 bases agree with TRBD2. The CDR3 loop spans 15 amino acids. Germline CDR1 MGHRA, CDR2 YSYEKL. Germline trimming cut 5 bases from V and 7 bases from J; bases unmatched to any gene: 5. CDR3 coding DNA: TGCGCCAGCAGCAGGACTAGCGGGGGAAGGAATGAGCAGTTCTTC. Protein product: CASSRTSGGRNEQFF.

This clone was observed a single time. The gene calls are TRBV2 and TRBJ2-3; 11 bases match TRBD1. With V trimmed by 7 bases and J by 7 bases, 7 bases remained unmatched. Germline loops: CDR1 SNHLY, CDR2 FYNNEI. This CDR3 has 14 residues. The CDR3 spells CASKRDRGRNTQYF. CDR3 sequence (DNA): TGTGCCAGCAAACGGGACAGGGGGAGGAATACGCAGTATTTT.

The rearrangement links TRBV10-2 to TRBJ2-3; D unresolved. Trimming removed 8 bases at V and 2 bases at J, with 8 bases between. The CDR3 contains 12 residues. Germline loops: CDR1 WSHSY, CDR2 SAAADI. DNA for the CDR3: TGCGCCAGCCTCGCTTTCACAGATACGCAGTATTTT. Encoded protein: CASLAFTDTQYF.

The chain couples TRBV29-1 to TRBJ1-2; 8 bases are a match to TRBD1. After removal of 3 bases from V and 7 bases from J, the junction contained 10 bases not matched to a gene. The germline gives CDR1 SQVTM, CDR2 ANQGSEA. The length of the CDR3 is 14 residues. The chain's CDR3 is CSVEMTGAGVGYTF. In DNA, the CDR3 is TGCAGCGTTGAGATGACAGGGGCAGGGGTTGGCTACACCTTC. The whole variable domain, filled in from reference TRBV29-1 and TRBJ1-2, reads SAVISQKPSRDICQRGTSLTIQCQVDSQVTMMFWYRQQPGQSLTLIATANQGSEATYESGFVIDKFPISRPNLTFSTLTVSNMSPEDSSIYLCSVEMTGAGVGYTFGSGTRLTVV.

The J gene is TRBJ2-3, the V gene TRBV11-1, with D possibly TRBD2 on 6 matching bases. CDR3 length: 15 residues. The V and J ends lost 2 bases and 1 base respectively, with 10 bases between them. The germline V gene encodes CDR1 SGHAT and CDR2 FQDESV (reference sequence). The CDR3, as DNA: TGTGCCAGCAGCTTACGTTGGGGGGGCACAGATACGCAGTATTTT. Its translation is CASSLRWGGTDTQYF.

This clone has just a few counts. V is TRBV9 and J is TRBJ2-1; D unresolved. The CDR3 sequence is 12 residues long. Germline CDR1 reads SGDLS; CDR2 reads YYNGEE. Trimming removed 3 bases at V and 7 bases at J, with 8 bases between. The CDR3 region has the DNA TGTGCCAGCAGCGGTAGTGGGAATGAGCAGTTCTTC. Its protein is CASSGSGNEQFF. The whole variable domain, remainder taken from reference TRBV9 and TRBJ2-1, is DSGVTQTPKHLITATGQRVTLRCSPRSGDLSVYWYQQSLDQGLQFLIQYYNGEERAKGNILERFSAQQFPDLHSELNLSSLELGDSALYFCASSGSGNEQFFGPGTRLTVL.